This is a list of T cell receptor beta chains from one sample in a study of shared clonotypes between healthy human individuals. Clones were read by immunoSEQ multiplex PCR, and TCRdb kept only the in-frame ones, dropping some. The data contain approximately 640,000 clones, about 90% of them seen just once; the ten biggest clones take up 30% to 35%. Input material: memory CD8+ T cells from PBMCs. The receptors shown here come from a man younger than 35 in good health. Some clones in this sample may be carry-over from other donors' samples. Each CDR3 is given with its conserved first and last residue. A D gene is named only where the DNA matches it firmly. Rows may omit the clone size; those that give it use once, few, many or a size class.

size,V,D,J,DNA,CDR3
.,TRBV4-1,.,TRBJ2-1,TGCGCCAGCAGCCAAGATCGCACGGGTGCCTACAATGAGCAGTTCTTC,CASSQDRTGAYNEQFF
.,TRBV6-6,TRBD1,TRBJ1-6,TGTGCCAGCAGCCCCACCGGGACAGGGAATTCACCCCTCCACTTT,CASSPTGTGNSPLHF
.,TRBV30,.,TRBJ1-5,TGTGCCTGGAGTAAGGGCAGGGGAGGCGTTCAGCCCCAGCATTTT,CAWSKGRGGVQPQHF
.,TRBV21-1,.,TRBJ2-3,TGTGCCAGCAGTCTAGCGGGAGTCGGTACGCAGTATTTT,CASSLAGVGTQYF
.,TRBV7-3,.,TRBJ1-3,TGTGCCAGCAGCTTATACGATCCCGCAGCAAGCTCTGGAAACACCATATATTTT,CASSLYDPAASSGNTIYF
.,TRBV7-9,.,TRBJ2-7,TGTGCCAGCAGCCCCGAGGCGGCCACCAAGCCCTACGAGCAGTACTTC,CASSPEAATKPYEQYF
.,TRBV7-9,TRBD2,TRBJ2-7,TGTGCCAGCAGCTTAGAGCGGGGGTACTACGAGCAGTACTTC,CASSLERGYYEQYF
.,TRBV21-1,.,TRBJ1-1,TGTGCCAGCAGACTCTGGGGCAGCCCGGGGAGAGCTGAAGCTTTCTTT,CASRLWGSPGRAEAFF
.,TRBV4-1,.,TRBJ2-7,TGCGCCAGCGGCAAGGTATGGGGAAACGAGCAGTACTTC,CASGKVWGNEQYF
.,TRBV7-9,.,TRBJ2-4,TGTGCCAGCAGGTACGAAGGACAGCAAAACATTCAGTACTTC,CASRYEGQQNIQYF
.,TRBV4-1,TRBD1,TRBJ1-1,TGCGCCAGCAGCCAGGAACAGGGGGATAGGCCTGAAGCTTTCTTT,CASSQEQGDRPEAFF
.,TRBV28,TRBD2,TRBJ2-2,TGTGCCAGCAGCCCCTTATCCCCCAGCGGGAACGCCGGGGAGCTGTTTTTT,CASSPLSPSGNAGELFF
.,TRBV9,TRBD1,TRBJ2-3,TGTGCCAGCAGCGTAGAAGCAGGGGGATGGGATACGCAGTATTTT,CASSVEAGGWDTQYF
.,TRBV29-1,.,TRBJ2-7,TGCAGCGTTGCGCCCCGGGAAGAGCCCTACGAGCAGTACTTC,CSVAPREEPYEQYF
once,TRBV7-2,TRBD2,TRBJ2-1,TGTGCCGGGTCCCCCGCGGGAGGGTTCGGTGAGCAGTTCTTC,CAGSPAGGFGEQFF
.,TRBV4-1,.,TRBJ2-1,TGCGCCAGCAGCCAACGGGGAAGGGGCAGCGGCTCCTACAATGAGCAGTTCTTC,CASSQRGRGSGSYNEQFF
once,TRBV5-6,.,TRBJ1-2,TGTGCCAGCAGTCCCGAGCCCCAATTAGTTTACTATGGCTACACCTTC,CASSPEPQLVYYGYTF
many,TRBV4-3,TRBD1,TRBJ2-3,TGCGCCAGCAGCCAAGATTCGGGACAGGGGACAGATACGCAGTATTTT,CASSQDSGQGTDTQYF
.,TRBV2,TRBD2,TRBJ2-7,TGTGCCACCCGGGGGGTCGACGAGCAGTACTTC,CATRGVDEQYF
.,TRBV7-9,.,TRBJ2-7,TGTGCCAGCAGCTTAAAGCGGAACGAGCAGTACTTC,CASSLKRNEQYF
.,TRBV5-5,.,TRBJ2-1,TGTGCCAGCAGCCATCGAAGAGCGGCAAGCTCCTACAATGAGCAGTTCTTC,CASSHRRAASSYNEQFF
.,TRBV2,TRBD1,TRBJ2-2,TGTGCCAGCAGCGATACCGGGACAGGGGTTACCACCGGGGAGCTGTTTTTT,CASSDTGTGVTTGELFF
.,TRBV9,.,TRBJ2-5,TGTGCCAGCAGCCCGAATGTGGAGACCCAGTACTTC,CASSPNVETQYF
.,TRBV7-3,.,TRBJ1-1,TGTGCCAGCAGCTTAACGCACGAGGCGAACACTGAAGCTTTCTTT,CASSLTHEANTEAFF